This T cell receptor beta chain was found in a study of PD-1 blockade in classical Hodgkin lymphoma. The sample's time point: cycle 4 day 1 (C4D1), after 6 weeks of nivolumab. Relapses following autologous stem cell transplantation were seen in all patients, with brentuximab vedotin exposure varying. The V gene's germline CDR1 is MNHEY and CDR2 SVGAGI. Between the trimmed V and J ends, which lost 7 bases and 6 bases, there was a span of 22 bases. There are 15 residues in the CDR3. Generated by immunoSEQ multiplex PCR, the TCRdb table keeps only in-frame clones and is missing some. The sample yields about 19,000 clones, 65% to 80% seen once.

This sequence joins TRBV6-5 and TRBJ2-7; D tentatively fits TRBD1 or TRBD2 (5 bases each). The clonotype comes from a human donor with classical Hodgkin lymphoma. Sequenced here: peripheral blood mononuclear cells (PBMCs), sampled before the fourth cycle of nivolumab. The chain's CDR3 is CASNPTGTKHGEQYF. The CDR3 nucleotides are TGTGCCAGCAATCCTACCGGGACCAAACACGGCGAGCAGTACTTC.